This TCR beta chain came from a study of blood T cell repertoires in COVID-19. Overall study context: Acute and convalescent COVID-19 samples came from the United States, Italy and Spain.

A single count supports this clone. Measured with immunoSEQ multiplex PCR; TCRdb has only the in-frame clones, and not every one. This sample has roughly 160,000 clones; approximately 86% occur once, and the top ten carry 0.99%. Germline lookup yields CDR1 MNHEY and CDR2 SMNVEV (reference sequence). The V end lost 3 bases, the J end lost 3 bases, and 15 bases lay between the germline ends. CDR3 length: 17 residues. The origin of this receptor is a young man with acute or convalescent COVID-19. Sequencing input: peripheral blood. The gene calls are TRBV27 and TRBJ1-6, with D possibly TRBD1 on 5 matching bases. The CDR3 sequence: CASSLLVRQGYNSPLHF. The CDR3 bases are TGTGCCAGCAGTTTGTTAGTCCGGCAGGGCTATAATTCACCCCTCCACTTT.